The 18 T cell receptor beta chains below were found in one sample sequenced in a study of a mutant IDH1 vaccine in newly diagnosed glioma. Generated by immunoSEQ multiplex PCR, the TCRdb table keeps only in-frame clones and is missing some. Of about 32,000 clones in the sample, roughly 78% were seen once. Which antigens these TCRs recognize remains unknown. This sample's time point: week 11, during vaccination. Doses of 300 ug of mutant IDH1 20-mer peptide were given with topical imiquimod. The material sequenced was PBMCs, taken from a glioma patient whose treatment included an IDH1 peptide vaccine. Receptors were obtained from a man aged 25-45 years with glioma.

This chain joins TRBV5-4 and TRBJ2-7; TRBD2 matches at 9 bases. The CDR3 contains 16 residues. J was trimmed by 1 base and V by 6 bases; bases with no gene match: 11. The germline V gene encodes CDR1 SGHNT and CDR2 YYREEE (reference sequence). In DNA form, the CDR3 reads TGTGCCAGCACTTTGGCGGGGGGGCAGGGGTCCTACGAGCAGTACTTC. Its protein product is CASTLAGGQGSYEQYF.

This clone was seen a handful of times. V is TRBV2 and J is TRBJ2-2, with 10 bases matching TRBD2. The V gene end was trimmed by 4 bases and the J gene end by 6 bases; junction bases not matched to a gene: 8. The germline CDR1 and CDR2 sequences are SNHLY and FYNNEI. The CDR3 contains 16 residues. The CDR3 DNA reads TGTGCCAGCAGTGTACATCCTAGCGGGAGTTCCGGGGAGCTGTTTTTT. It specifies CASSVHPSGSSGELFF.

This chain joins TRBV14 and TRBJ2-3, with TRBD1 identical over 7 bases. Germline CDR1 SGHDN, CDR2 FVKESK. Trimming cost V 0 bases and J 2 bases; bases outside gene matches: 8. CDR3 length equals 17 residues. The CDR3: CASSQDLAGGNTDTQYF. In nucleotides, the CDR3 is TGTGCCAGCAGCCAAGATCTGGCAGGGGGAAACACAGATACGCAGTATTTT.

The V call is TRBV30, the J call TRBJ2-7; possible D gene TRBD2, 5 bases. Looked up from germline, CDR1 is GTSNPN and CDR2 is SVGIG (reference sequence). V lost 4 bases, J lost 4 bases, and 20 bases lay in between. The CDR3 length is 15 residues. The CDR3 nucleotides are TGTGCCTGGACCCGTACGCGGGCGAGGGCTTACGAGCAGTACTTC. Translation: CAWTRTRARAYEQYF.

V and J are TRBV30 and TRBJ1-2; D is perhaps TRBD1 (5 bases). CDR3 length: 11 amino acids. CDR1 GTSNPN and CDR2 SVGIG come from the germline V gene (reference sequence). Trimming shortened V by 3 bases and J by 8 bases, and 10 bases separated the two germline ends. The CDR3 DNA reads as TGTGCCTGGAGAGGGGAGAGGGGCTACACCTTC. This codes for CAWRGERGYTF. Together with reference TRBV30 and TRBJ1-2, the CDR3 gives the full variable domain: SQTIHQWPATLVQPVGSPLSLECTVEGTSNPNLYWYRQAAGRGLQLLFYSVGIGQISSEVPQNLSASRPQDRQFILSSKKLLLSDSGFYLCAWRGERGYTFGSGTRLTVV.

This chain joins TRBV7-8 and TRBJ2-2, with TRBD1 matching over 7 bases. The CDR3 extends over 17 amino acids. Trimming removed 5 bases from V and 4 bases from J; junction bases left unmatched: 13. Germline CDR1 reads SGHVS; CDR2 reads FQNEAQ. Here the CDR3 DNA reads TGTGCCAGCAGCCCTCTTACGGGACAGATAATCACCGGGGAGCTGTTTTTT. Amino acid sequence: CASSPLTGQIITGELFF.

The J gene is TRBJ1-1, the V gene TRBV29-1; the D gene is possibly TRBD1 (5 bases). The CDR3 length is 16 residues. Germline V CDR1 and CDR2: SQVTM, ANQGSEA. Trimming stripped 1 base from V and 1 base from J, with 16 bases between. The CDR3 here is CSVEVRPGRPNTEAFF. CDR3 coding DNA: TGCAGCGTTGAAGTGCGGCCGGGACGGCCGAACACTGAAGCTTTCTTT.

The V gene is TRBV5-1, the J gene TRBJ2-7, with a tentative D call TRBD1 (5 bases). Germline loops: CDR1 SGHRS, CDR2 YFSETQ. This CDR3 comprises 15 residues. Trimming cost V 4 bases and J 3 bases, with 17 bases left between them. The CDR3 loop is CASSTRPDIRYEQYF. Written as DNA, the CDR3 is TGCGCCAGCAGCACACGCCCGGACATTCGCTACGAGCAGTACTTC.

The chain has TRBV5-6 and TRBJ1-4, with D tentatively TRBD1 (5 bases). Germline V gives CDR1 SGHDT, CDR2 YYEEEE. With 4 bases removed from V and 3 bases from J, the gap between germline ends came to 13 bases. The CDR3 spans 15 residues. CDR3 bases: TGTGCCAGCAGCGCAACAGGTTCATCTAATGAAAAACTGTTTTTT. Its protein is CASSATGSSNEKLFF.

V gene TRBV6-5 combines with J gene TRBJ1-1, with 9 positions matching TRBD1. The germline V gene has CDR1 MNHEY and CDR2 SVGAGI. The J segment lost 5 bases and the V segment lost 0 bases, leaving 7 bases of the junction unmatched. This CDR3 contains 16 residues. The CDR3 spells CASSYSWDRVGTEAFF. The CDR3 DNA is TGTGCCAGCAGTTACTCGTGGGACAGGGTAGGGACTGAAGCTTTCTTT.

This clone was seen only a few times. The chain uses TRBV29-1 and TRBJ2-1; no definite D call. Trimming removed 6 bases from V and 0 bases from J, with 6 bases in between. The CDR3 contains 12 residues. From germline, CDR1 is SQVTM and CDR2 ANQGSEA. The CDR3 DNA reads as TGCAGCGTAGCCCGCTCCTACAATGAGCAGTTCTTC. As protein: CSVARSYNEQFF.

This clone was seen only a few times. The chain carries TRBV5-1 and TRBJ1-1; maybe TRBD1 (6 bases). This CDR3 has 14 residues. V was trimmed by 3 bases and J by 5 bases, leaving 14 bases between them. CDR1 SGHRS and CDR2 YFSETQ come from the germline V gene. The CDR3 here is CASSSSYRVTEAFF. CDR3 DNA: TGCGCCAGCAGCTCCTCTTACAGGGTTACTGAAGCTTTCTTT.

V usage is TRBV5-1 and J usage is TRBJ2-7; maybe TRBD1 (5 bases). Trimming removed 2 bases at V and 5 bases at J, with 17 bases between. The germline V gene encodes CDR1 SGHRS and CDR2 YFSETQ. CDR3 length: 15 amino acids. Written as DNA, the CDR3 is TGCGCCAGCAGCTTAACTGGGCCCAGGGTGGACGAGCAGTACTTC. It yields the protein CASSLTGPRVDEQYF.

This chain links TRBV10-3 with TRBJ1-4, with a weak D call TRBD1 (6 bases). This CDR3 has 16 residues. CDR1 is ENHRY, CDR2 SYGVKD, per germline. V lost 0 bases and J 8 bases, leaving 16 bases between the germline ends. CDR3 sequence: CAISESLEGGGEKLFF. The CDR3, as DNA: TGTGCCATCAGTGAGTCGCTTGAGGGGGGAGGCGAAAAACTGTTTTTT.

The V and J genes are TRBV5-1 and TRBJ1-1, with D perhaps TRBD1 (5 bases). Germline V lookup: CDR1 SGHRS, CDR2 YFSETQ. The CDR3 totals 15 residues. V lost 7 bases and J 0 bases, leaving 16 bases between the germline ends. Here the CDR3 DNA reads TGCGCCAGCGCCCCTGGGGGTGGGATGAACACTGAAGCTTTCTTT. Translating it yields CASAPGGGMNTEAFF.

The chain recombines TRBV30 with TRBJ1-2, with 8 bases aligning to TRBD1. The V gene end was trimmed by 0 bases and the J gene end by 7 bases; junction bases not matched to a gene: 4. The germline gives CDR1 GTSNPN, CDR2 SVGIG (reference sequence). The CDR3 runs to 13 residues. The CDR3 spells CAWSVPDRAGYTF. DNA of the CDR3: TGTGCCTGGAGTGTACCGGACAGGGCTGGCTACACCTTC.

This chain uses TRBV14 with TRBJ2-5; a weak D match, TRBD1 (5 bases). The CDR3 length is 17 residues. Germline V CDR1 and CDR2: SGHDN, FVKESK. V lost 0 bases and J lost 2, with 16 bases in between. Here the CDR3 reads CASSQDSWGPPQETQYF. The CDR3 DNA follows: TGTGCCAGCAGCCAAGATTCGTGGGGCCCTCCTCAAGAGACCCAGTACTTC.

V usage is TRBV2 and J usage is TRBJ2-5; D gene ambiguous. Per germline, CDR1 SNHLY and CDR2 FYNNEI. The CDR3 loop spans 12 amino acids. Trimming removed 7 bases at V and 2 bases at J, with 8 bases between. CDR3 in DNA: TGTGCCAGCACGGTTAGACAAGAGACCCAGTACTTC. This gives the protein CASTVRQETQYF.